The source of this TCR beta chain is a study of memory CD4+ T cells and cytomegalovirus serostatus. The data were produced by immunoSEQ multiplex PCR, yet TCRdb's version contains in-frame clones alone and is incomplete. This repertoire shows 60,000 or so clones, 82% found once; its top ten account for roughly 0.5%. Single viable CD3+CD4+CD8-CD45RO+ cells were sorted as the memory CD4+ T cells. Serum IgG to CMV pp150, pp28, p38 and p52 defined serostatus. The CDR3 spans 15 residues. CDR1 and CDR2 from the germline V gene are MNHNS and SASEGT. Trimming shortened V by 4 bases and J by 4 bases, and 17 bases separated the two germline ends. This clone came up once. What it binds is not known. Findings and limits, study-wide: The CMV-associated TCR signature appears largely within the CD4+ memory repertoire. About 40% of the roughly 160 known CMV-associated TCRbeta sequences appeared in CD4+ memory.

This chain joins TRBV6-1 and TRBJ2-7; possibly TRBD2 for D (7 bases). The sequence came from an adult in good health and CMV-seronegative. Some clones in this sample may be carry-over from other donors' samples. The sample taken for sequencing was memory CD4+ T cells from blood. The CDR3, as DNA: TGTGCCAGCAGTGTAGACAGGAGGGGGGGTTACGAGCAGTACTTC. It translates to CASSVDRRGGYEQYF.